This T cell receptor beta chain was sequenced in a study of PD-1 blockade in mismatch repair-deficient tumors. At the level of the study: All were previously treated, progressing patients with 12 mismatch repair-deficient cancer types.

Assay used: immunoSEQ multiplex PCR; TCRdb lists only in-frame clones, some missing. The sample has roughly 48,000 clones, 65% to 80% seen once. The CDR3 covers 15 residues. V was cut by 6 bases and J by 7 bases, with 18 bases left in between. Per germline, CDR1 MNHNS and CDR2 SASEGT. PCR or immunohistochemistry showed mismatch repair deficiency in every enrolled patient. TCRs were sequenced from a few patients responding to pembrolizumab. Sequencing used PBMCs, obtained before pembrolizumab treatment. This chain connects TRBV6-1 to TRBJ1-4, with unresolved D. The receptor's source is an adult with mismatch repair-deficient cancer. CDR3 DNA sequence: TGTGCCAGCAGCCTAACATCCTCGAAGGGTGAAAAACTGTTTTTT. It codes for CASSLTSSKGEKLFF.